This entry lists 4 T cell receptor beta chains sequenced from one sample in a study of T cell repertoires in cytomegalovirus infection. TCRdb re-derived calls from the reads in MiXCR, one entry per CDR3 protein. This repertoire shows almost 550,000 distinct CDR3 sequences, 15% to 20% found once; its top ten account for around 25%. The sample was CD8+ T cells from PBMCs. The receptors were gathered from a human donor in good health (CMV status not recorded). Some clones in this sample may be carry-over from other donors' samples.

The V call is TRBV7-8, the J call TRBJ2-7; the D is unclear. The CDR3 spans 13 residues. Germline V CDR1 and CDR2: SGHVS, FQNEAQ. Trimming left V 3 bases short and J 3 bases short, with 9 bases between. CDR3 region: CASSFSPGYEQYF. CDR3 DNA: TGTGCCAGCAGCTTCTCCCCGGGCTACGAGCAGTACTTC.

The CDR3 loop reads CATSSGTEGYEQYF. CDR3 in DNA: TGTGCCACCAGCAGCGGCACCGAGGGGTACGAGCAGTACTTC. The chain employs TRBV15 and TRBJ2-7, with D perhaps being TRBD1 or TRBD2 (5 bases each). The CDR3 runs 14 residues. Germline CDR1 and CDR2: LNHNV and YYDKDF (reference sequence). Trimming left V 3 bases short and J 4 bases short, with 13 bases between.

This chain joins TRBV27 and TRBJ1-2, with D maybe TRBD1 (5 bases). This CDR3 is 11 amino acids long. Trimming left V 10 bases short and J 6 bases short, with 12 bases between. Germline CDR1 and CDR2: MNHEY and SMNVEV (reference sequence). The CDR3 reads CATGGFNGYTF. The CDR3 DNA is TGTGCCACCGGGGGGTTTAATGGCTACACCTTC.

This clonotype was seen ten or more times. This chain connects TRBV28 to TRBJ2-7, with 10 bases that match TRBD2. With 6 bases clipped from V and 2 bases from J, the junction kept 7 bases outside the gene matches. The CDR3 runs 15 residues. Germline V gene data show CDR1 as MDHEN and CDR2 as SYDVKM. The CDR3 sequence: CASRNSGRTTYEQYF. For the CDR3, the DNA is TGTGCCAGCAGAAATAGCGGGAGGACAACCTACGAGCAGTACTTC.